The present TCR beta chain was sequenced within a study of TIL therapy for anti-PD-1-resistant metastatic lung cancer. Study-level background: Most patients had lung adenocarcinoma.

Time point described: pre-treatment sample, taken before nivolumab and TIL therapy. Points from the study as a whole: Infused TIL clonotypes partially replaced the baseline blood repertoire, then decayed over months.

V lost 7 bases, J lost 6 bases, and 13 bases lay in between. This CDR3 has 14 residues. CDR1 is LNHDA, CDR2 SQIVND, per germline (reference sequence). The libraries were made with immunoSEQ v3. TCRdb keeps only in-frame clones here, not all; method: immunoSEQ multiplex PCR. The sample includes tens of thousands of clones, around four fifths seen only once; the top ten take 1.5% to 2%. This clone appeared a single time. Its antigen is unidentified. This receptor was identified in a person aged 25 to 80 with non-small cell lung cancer. Sequencing was performed on blood, taken at baseline. The chain uses TRBV19 and TRBJ1-6; a possible D gene is TRBD1 (5 bases). Here the CDR3 reads CASTSGRFNSPLHF. In DNA form, the CDR3 reads TGTGCCAGTACCTCGGGACGGTTTAATTCACCCCTCCACTTT.